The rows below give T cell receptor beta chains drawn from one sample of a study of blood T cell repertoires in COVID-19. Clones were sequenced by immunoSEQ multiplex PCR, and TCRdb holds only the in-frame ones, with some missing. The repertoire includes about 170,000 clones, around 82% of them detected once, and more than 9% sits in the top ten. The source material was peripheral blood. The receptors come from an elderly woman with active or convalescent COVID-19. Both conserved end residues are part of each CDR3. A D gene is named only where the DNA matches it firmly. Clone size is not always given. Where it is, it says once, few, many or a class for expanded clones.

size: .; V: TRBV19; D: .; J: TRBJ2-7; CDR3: CASSRRPGFEQYF; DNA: TGTGCCAGTAGTAGGCGCCCAGGTTTCGAGCAGTACTTC
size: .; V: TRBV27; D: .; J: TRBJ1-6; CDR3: CASSLSIRRGLRSYNSPLHF; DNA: TGTGCCAGCAGTTTATCGATTCGACGGGGGTTGCGGTCCTATAATTCACCCCTCCACTTT
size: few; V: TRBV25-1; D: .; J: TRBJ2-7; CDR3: CASSERMGAHEQYF; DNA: TGTGCCAGCAGTGAAAGGATGGGGGCCCACGAGCAGTACTTC
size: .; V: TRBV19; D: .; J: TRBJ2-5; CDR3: CASSSREQGYQETQYF; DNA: TGTGCCAGTAGTTCCAGAGAACAGGGTTACCAAGAGACCCAGTACTTC
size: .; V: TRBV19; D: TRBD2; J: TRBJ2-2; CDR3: CASSMKASGRAFTGELFF; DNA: TGTGCCAGTAGTATGAAGGCTAGCGGGAGGGCGTTCACCGGGGAGCTGTTTTTT
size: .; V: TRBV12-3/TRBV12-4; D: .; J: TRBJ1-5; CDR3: CASSQGSNQPQHF; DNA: TGTGCCAGCAGCCAGGGTAGCAATCAGCCCCAGCATTTT
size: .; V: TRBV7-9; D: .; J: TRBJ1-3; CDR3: CASSPRQARGNTIYF; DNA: TGTGCCAGCAGCCCCAGACAAGCTCGAGGAAACACCATATATTTT
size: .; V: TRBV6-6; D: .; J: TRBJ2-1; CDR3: CASSYPGPYNEQFF; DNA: TGTGCCAGCAGTTATCCGGGTCCCTACAATGAGCAGTTCTTC
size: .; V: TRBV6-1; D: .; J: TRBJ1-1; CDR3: CASSEQQGFSEAFF; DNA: TGTGCCAGCAGTGAACAACAGGGCTTCTCTGAAGCTTTCTTT
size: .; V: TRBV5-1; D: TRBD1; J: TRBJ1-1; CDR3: CASSLTDRRNTEAFF; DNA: TGCGCCAGCAGCCTAACGGACAGGAGGAACACTGAAGCTTTCTTT
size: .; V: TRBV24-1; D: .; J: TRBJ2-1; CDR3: CATSDFVQGNEQFF; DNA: TGTGCCACCAGTGATTTTGTACAGGGTAATGAGCAGTTCTTC
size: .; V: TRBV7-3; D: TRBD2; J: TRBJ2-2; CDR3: CASSVGLAGGTGELFF; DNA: TGTGCCAGCAGCGTCGGGCTAGCGGGAGGAACCGGGGAGCTGTTTTTT
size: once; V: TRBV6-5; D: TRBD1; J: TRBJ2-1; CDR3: CASSYDGQGGYNEQFF; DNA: TGTGCCAGCAGTTACGACGGACAGGGGGGATACAATGAGCAGTTCTTC
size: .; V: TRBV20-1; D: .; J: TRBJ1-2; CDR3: CSASIPTGYAEIRIYGYTF; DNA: TGCAGTGCTAGTATCCCCACAGGGTATGCGGAAATTAGGATTTATGGCTACACCTTC
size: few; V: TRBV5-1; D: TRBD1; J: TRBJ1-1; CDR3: CASSDDRAWTEAFF; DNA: TGCGCCAGCAGCGACGACAGGGCTTGGACTGAAGCTTTCTTT
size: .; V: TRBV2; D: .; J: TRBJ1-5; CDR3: CASSEVRGQGSLWNQPQHF; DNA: TGTGCCAGCAGTGAAGTTAGAGGTCAGGGCAGTCTTTGGAATCAGCCCCAGCATTTT
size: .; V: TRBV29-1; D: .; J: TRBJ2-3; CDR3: CSSDGGETDTQYF; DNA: TGCAGCTCTGACGGGGGTGAGACAGATACGCAGTATTTT
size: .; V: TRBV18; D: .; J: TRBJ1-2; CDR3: CASSLYKVGANYGYTF; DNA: TGTGCCAGCTCACTATACAAGGTTGGAGCTAACTATGGCTACACCTTC
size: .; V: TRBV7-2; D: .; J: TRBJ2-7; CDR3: CASSLGQGLSYEQYF; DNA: TGTGCCAGCAGCTTGGGACAAGGCCTCTCCTACGAGCAGTACTTC